These 5 T cell receptor beta chains were sequenced from one sample in a study of blood T cell repertoires in COVID-19. The data were produced by immunoSEQ multiplex PCR, yet TCRdb's version contains in-frame clones alone and is incomplete. The data contain some 180,000 clones, 75% to 90% of them singletons. Sequencing input: PBMCs or T cells enriched from blood (not recorded which). Every receptor here comes from a man in his forties who had recovered from COVID-19.

The chain couples TRBV6-6 to TRBJ1-1; D remains unclear. The CDR3 loop spans 11 amino acids. CDR1 and CDR2 (germline): MNHNY, SVGAGI (reference sequence). Trimming shortened V by 6 bases and J by 3 bases, and 5 bases separated the two germline ends. Here the CDR3 reads CASRYDTEAFF. DNA of the CDR3: TGTGCCAGCAGGTATGACACTGAAGCTTTCTTT.

This rearrangement joins TRBV10-3 to TRBJ1-1; D remains unclear. Trimming took 5 bases from V and 0 from J, leaving 13 bases between them. Germline V lookup: CDR1 ENHRY, CDR2 SYGVKD. This CDR3 has 15 residues. The CDR3 sequence: CAISSRAGMNTEAFF. The CDR3 nucleotides read TGTGCCATCAGTTCGCGGGCCGGAATGAACACTGAAGCTTTCTTT.

The chain employs TRBV20-1 and TRBJ2-7; the D is unclear. Germline V CDR1 and CDR2: DFQATT, SNEGSKA (reference sequence). The V end lost 5 bases, the J end lost 3 bases, and 8 bases lay between the germline ends. CDR3 length equals 11 residues. CDR3 loop: CSACSYYEQYF. CDR3 DNA: TGCAGTGCTTGTTCCTACTACGAGCAGTACTTC.

The V and J genes are TRBV21-1 and TRBJ1-1. TRBV21-1 is flagged as a pseudogene. The CDR3 extends over 11 amino acids. CDR3 in DNA: TGTGCCAGCAGCACCCAGGCGGGGCCTTTCTTT. Protein product: CASSTQAGPFF.

The V and J genes are TRBV6-5 and TRBJ1-5, with TRBD1 identical over 7 bases. This CDR3 has 13 amino acids. Germline V gives CDR1 MNHEY, CDR2 SVGAGI. V lost 10 bases to trimming and J lost 5 bases; unmatched junction nucleotides: 8. The CDR3 region has the DNA TGTGCCATCCGACAGGGTCTGGATCAGCCCCAGCATTTT. Protein sequence: CAIRQGLDQPQHF.